This T cell receptor beta chain was captured by sequencing in a study of radiation and T cells in renal cell carcinoma (dated by TCRdb to about 2020). Background for the entire study: In total, more than 50 samples underwent TCR beta sequencing: about 26 tumors plus 27 peripheral blood samples. A total of about 4 million unique CDR3 nucleotide sequences, encoding 2,500,000 or so unique CDR3 amino acid sequences, were found across all 50 or so samples.

Reading the label with the study, this specimen's time point is: tumor resected at nephrectomy. The intended sense of this specimen's treatment or condition label: treatment-naive control, cytoreductive nephrectomy. Control tumors came from treatment-naive renal cell carcinoma patients who underwent cytoreductive nephrectomy without prior radiation. Every patient had renal cell carcinoma of clear cell pathology. The control tumors used for TCR sequencing were from several females and approximately ten males, were resected between 2011 and 2014, and had a median patient age of around 56 years (range roughly 40 to 82). The tumors were dissociated mechanically, digested with collagenase/hyaluronidase at 37 degrees C, processed in gentleMACS C tubes, and kept in liquid nitrogen. The QIAamp DNA Blood Mini Kit (Qiagen) was used to prepare genomic DNA for TCR sequencing. The analyses included just those samples that passed every quality control check.

Study-wide conclusions, independent of this receptor: Irradiated tumors contained more dominant CDR3 motifs, and these motifs occupied a larger share of the repertoire than in control tumors. Irradiated tumors showed higher TCR clonality than controls, with the top 100 clonotypes averaging about 50% of the repertoire versus roughly 45% in nephrectomy-only tumors. Intratumoral heterogeneity went uncaptured because the only tumor material available was small regions of roughly 1 g. The single-armed trial design could not address effects of radiation dose or scheduling on the TCR repertoire.

V and J are trimmed by 2 bases and 5 bases, and the gene matches miss 4 bases of the junction. Its CDR3 holds 15 amino acids, cysteine through phenylalanine. CDR3 DNA is the only sequence kept; it has 45 bases, read in frame from the first base. CDR1 and CDR2 were assigned from the germline V gene as SGHVS and FQNEAQ. Concerning this clone itself: Its recognized antigen is unknown. No qualities accompany the bases; no much larger clone lies one base away.

TCR beta libraries were generated from genomic DNA with the immunoSEQ kit, following the manufacturer's recommendations. For library preparation, a first multiplex PCR was performed with proprietary primers, followed by a second PCR in which unique barcodes were added, and bead cleanups were performed after each round. Each sample batch included a kit-provided positive control reaction and a negative control reaction. The final libraries were assessed on an Agilent 4200 TapeStation D1000 ScreenTape, pooled by volume, and quantified by qPCR. Sequencing was performed on an Illumina NextSeq500 using a MidOutput 150-cycle cartridge, with 156 Read1 cycles, 15 Index1 cycles, and the kit custom primers. The pooled library was loaded at roughly 1 pM with around 22% PhiX control spiked in. The authors' pipeline ran thus. Vendor-processed data were analyzed in R, with a clonotype defined as all T cells sharing the same CDR3 nucleotide sequence. In the clone abundance analyses, frequencies were normalized to the 10,000 most abundant clones in each sample. Public T cell clones, which averaged fewer than five per sample, were excluded before analysis. Dominant motif analysis used ImmunoMap with the PAM10 matrix, gap penalty 30 and homology threshold 0.3; motifs with cumulative frequency at least 0.01 counted as dominant. TCRdb carries this immuneACCESS record with in-frame sequences only. Its versions omit some clonotypes, under half of them owing to an unresolved V gene in the studies checked, with the rest unexplained. That table is the source of V, J and clone size, and D and trimming were worked out from the DNA. The sample contains around 15,000 clones, more than 55% of them found a single time. The top ten clones comprise roughly 10% of the sample.

Sample: tumor tissue, taken from a patient whose treatment was nephrectomy without radiotherapy. This clonotype was sampled from a man aged 35-49 years with renal cell carcinoma. The chain links TRBV7-8 with TRBJ2-2, with TRBD1 identical over 8 junction bases. For the CDR3, the sequence is CASSLQGAMTGELFF. The nucleotide sequence reads as follows: TGTGCCAGCAGCTTACAGGGGGCAATGACCGGGGAGCTGTTTTTT.